A single sample gave rise to the 28 T cell receptor beta chains below, sequenced in a study of blood T cell repertoires in COVID-19. The method was immunoSEQ multiplex PCR; TCRdb's version includes in-frame clones alone and lacks a portion of them. Of 110,000 or so clones listed, approximately 85% were seen once; the top ten hold roughly 5%. The sample consisted of peripheral blood. The origin of the receptors is a woman in her sixties or seventies with COVID-19, enrolled during active disease.

CDR3 DNA sequence: TGCGCCAGCAGCCTACGGGACAGAGATAATGAAAAACTGTTTTTT. It specifies CASSLRDRDNEKLFF. J is TRBJ1-4 and V is TRBV4-1, with TRBD1 identical over 7 bases. The germline V gene encodes CDR1 MGHRA and CDR2 YSYEKL. The CDR3 loop spans 15 amino acids. The junction had 6 bases not matched to a gene; V was cut back by 4 bases and J by 4 bases.

This clone has only one observation. The CDR3: CASSSPYRGEHGYTF. CDR3 DNA sequence: TGTGCCAGCAGCTCACCATACAGGGGAGAACATGGCTACACCTTC. This chain uses TRBV5-5 with TRBJ1-2, with 7 bases aligning to TRBD1. The CDR3 runs 15 residues. With V trimmed by 3 bases and J by 6 bases, 11 bases remained unmatched. Germline-derived CDR1 and CDR2 are SGHKS and YYEKEE (reference sequence).

This clone has just a few counts. The chain carries TRBV15 and TRBJ1-4, with TRBD1 matching over 10 bases. Germline assignment: CDR1 LNHNV and CDR2 YYDKDF (reference sequence). V shed 3 bases, J shed 3 bases, and the junction held 7 bases outside the gene matches. The CDR3 sequence is 17 residues long. The CDR3 DNA follows: TGTGCCACCAGCAGCGGTGACAGGGGGCAGTCTAATGAAAAACTGTTTTTT. It encodes CATSSGDRGQSNEKLFF.

Note on this clone: At the DNA level, this CDR3 is encoded by other sequences in the same sample as well. The chain has TRBV7-9 and TRBJ1-1; TRBD1 is a possible D gene (5 bases). This CDR3 has 13 residues. CDR1 SEHNR and CDR2 FQNEAQ come from the germline V gene (reference sequence). V lost 2 bases to trimming and J lost 2 bases, with 6 bases between them. The CDR3 DNA sequence: TGTGCCAGCAGCTTACAGGGTAACACTGAAGCTTTCTTT. Encoded protein: CASSLQGNTEAFF.

The chain joins TRBV29-1 to TRBJ1-2, with TRBD1 matching 10 bases. CDR3 length: 16 amino acids. Per the germline V gene, CDR1 is SQVTM and CDR2 is ANQGSEA. V shed 0 bases, J shed 8 bases, and the junction held 12 bases outside the gene matches. For the CDR3, the DNA is TGCAGCGTTGAAGATCCGGGGAGACAGGGGGCACGGGGCTACACCTTC. Protein sequence: CSVEDPGRQGARGYTF. Together with reference TRBV29-1 and TRBJ1-2, the CDR3 gives the full variable domain: SAVISQKPSRDICQRGTSLTIQCQVDSQVTMMFWYRQQPGQSLTLIATANQGSEATYESGFVIDKFPISRPNLTFSTLTVSNMSPEDSSIYLCSVEDPGRQGARGYTFGSGTRLTVV.

The chain links TRBV5-6 to TRBJ1-1; 8 positions match TRBD1. The CDR3 loop spans 17 amino acids. Per the germline V gene, CDR1 is SGHDT and CDR2 is YYEEEE. Trimming removed 3 bases from V and 0 bases from J; junction bases left unmatched: 10. DNA for the CDR3: TGTGCCAGCAGCTCGCCGGGACAGGATTACATGAACACTGAAGCTTTCTTT. Translated: CASSSPGQDYMNTEAFF.

This sequence joins TRBV29-1 and TRBJ1-1; the D is unclear. The CDR3 loop spans 13 amino acids. CDR1 is SQVTM and CDR2 is ANQGSEA in the germline V gene. The V gene lost 2 bases and the J gene lost 0 bases, with 7 bases spanning the gap. Here the CDR3 reads CSVESSVNTEAFF. CDR3 bases: TGCAGCGTTGAATCCTCAGTGAACACTGAAGCTTTCTTT.

The genes are TRBV5-1 and TRBJ1-1; a weak D match, TRBD1 (6 bases). Trimming removed 0 bases at V and 4 bases at J, with 19 bases between. The CDR3 consists of 17 residues. The germline CDR1 and CDR2 sequences are SGHRS and YFSETQ. CDR3 nucleotides: TGCGCCAGCAGCTTGGACAGGGCTGTTCAAATGGGCACTGAAGCTTTCTTT. Translating gives CASSLDRAVQMGTEAFF. Full variable domain (remainder filled in from reference TRBV5-1 and TRBJ1-1): KAGVTQTPRYLIKTRGQQVTLSCSPISGHRSVSWYQQTPGQGLQFLFEYFSETQRNKGNFPGRFSGRQFSNSRSEMNVSTLELGDSALYLCASSLDRAVQMGTEAFFGQGTRLTVV.

The J gene is TRBJ1-2, the V gene TRBV7-9; D uncertain. Germline CDR1 SEHNR, CDR2 FQNEAQ (reference sequence). The V end lost 1 base, the J end lost 4 bases, and 16 bases lay between the germline ends. The CDR3 is 16 residues long. The chain's CDR3 is CASSLVGGPNSYGYTF. The DNA of the CDR3 is TGTGCCAGCAGCTTAGTTGGCGGGCCGAACTCCTATGGCTACACCTTC.

The sample holds one count of this clone. The V call is TRBV10-2, the J call TRBJ1-2, with unresolved D. With 0 bases removed from V and 2 bases from J, the gap between germline ends came to 7 bases. The CDR3 extends over 14 amino acids. Germline lookup yields CDR1 WSHSY and CDR2 SAAADI. CDR3 DNA sequence: TGCGCCAGCAGTGAGTCGAGAGGAAACTATGGCTACACCTTC. This codes for CASSESRGNYGYTF.

The V gene is TRBV6-5, the J gene TRBJ1-5, with unresolved D. The CDR3 runs to 13 residues. V lost 2 bases to trimming and J lost 2 bases, with 4 bases between them. The germline gives CDR1 MNHEY, CDR2 SVGAGI. The CDR3 DNA is TGTGCCAGCAGTTACCGAGGCAATCAGCCCCAGCATTTT. Protein sequence: CASSYRGNQPQHF.

The chain has TRBV5-1 and TRBJ2-7; a weak D match, TRBD1 (6 bases). The CDR3 runs 16 residues. Trimming took 0 bases from V and 2 from J, leaving 15 bases between them. Germline CDR1 reads SGHRS; CDR2 reads YFSETQ. The CDR3 DNA follows: TGCGCCAGCAGCTTGGGGGGCAGGGGTTTCGCCTACGAGCAGTACTTC. This sequence encodes CASSLGGRGFAYEQYF.

The J gene is TRBJ1-2, the V gene TRBV19; D is perhaps TRBD1 (5 bases). The CDR3 covers 13 residues. V lost 5 bases, J lost 2 bases, and 9 bases lay in between. CDR1 is LNHDA, CDR2 SQIVND, per germline (reference sequence). The CDR3 loop reads CASSETANYGYTF. CDR3 coding DNA: TGTGCCAGTAGTGAGACAGCAAACTATGGCTACACCTTC.

This clone was seen once. The CDR3 is CASSPTGGGSNYGYTF. CDR3 nucleotides: TGTGCCAGTAGCCCGACAGGGGGGGGTTCTAACTATGGCTACACCTTC. The V call is TRBV19, the J call TRBJ1-2, with 9 nucleotides matching TRBD1. The length of the CDR3 is 16 residues. CDR1 is LNHDA, CDR2 SQIVND, per germline (reference sequence). V trimming: 6 bases; J trimming: 0 bases; junction bases outside the gene matches: 8.

Only one count was recorded for this clone. This chain uses TRBV7-2 with TRBJ1-4, with a possible D match to TRBD1 (6 bases). The germline V and J ends were trimmed by 5 bases and 5 bases, with 15 bases remaining between them. CDR1 and CDR2 from the germline V gene are SGHTA and FQGNSA. This CDR3 has 15 residues. CDR3 sequence: CASSPGGRNNEKLFF. The CDR3 DNA reads as TGTGCCAGCAGCCCTGGGGGCAGGAACAATGAAAAACTGTTTTTT.

The V and J genes are TRBV11-3 and TRBJ1-3; D is unresolved. V was clipped by 0 bases and J by 4 bases, with 4 bases between them. The germline CDR1 and CDR2 sequences are SGHNT and YENEEA. The CDR3 is made up of 13 amino acids. CDR3 coding DNA: TGTGCCAGCAGCTTAGATTCAGGAAACACCATATATTTT. Encoded protein: CASSLDSGNTIYF.

The rearrangement links TRBV11-3 to TRBJ2-1; D perhaps matches TRBD2 (6 bases). This CDR3 region has 17 residues. The germline V gene has CDR1 SGHNT and CDR2 YENEEA. Trimming removed 1 base from V and 1 base from J, with 14 bases in between. The CDR3 here is CASSLGGGWTSYNEQFF. CDR3 in DNA: TGTGCCAGCAGCTTAGGAGGAGGGTGGACATCCTACAATGAGCAGTTCTTC.

This rearrangement joins TRBV7-6 to TRBJ1-2; 8 nucleotides align to TRBD1. The CDR3 has 16 amino acids. CDR1 and CDR2 (germline): SGHVS, FNYEAQ. With V trimmed by 1 base and J by 3 bases, 7 bases remained unmatched. The CDR3 nucleotides are TGTGCCAGCAGCTTAGATTGGCCAGGGGGCGACTATGGCTACACCTTC. This encodes CASSLDWPGGDYGYTF.

V is TRBV27 and J is TRBJ2-5, with D maybe TRBD2 (5 bases). The ends were cut back, 6 bases at V and 1 base at J, with 15 bases in the middle. The CDR3 length is 15 residues. Germline V CDR1 and CDR2: MNHEY, SMNVEV (reference sequence). CDR3 protein: CASRQNRGLQETQYF. CDR3 DNA: TGTGCCAGCAGGCAGAACCGAGGGCTCCAAGAGACCCAGTACTTC.

This clone was counted a few times. This chain links TRBV5-1 with TRBJ2-2, with 11 bases matching TRBD2. CDR3 length equals 16 residues. Germline CDR1 reads SGHRS; CDR2 reads YFSETQ. The trim removed 6 bases at V and 6 bases at J, leaving 10 bases unmatched. CDR3 protein: CASNPGPSGGPGELFF. For the CDR3, the DNA is TGCGCCAGCAACCCGGGGCCTAGCGGGGGGCCCGGGGAGCTGTTTTTT. Combining the CDR3 with reference TRBV5-1 and TRBJ2-2 gives the whole variable domain KAGVTQTPRYLIKTRGQQVTLSCSPISGHRSVSWYQQTPGQGLQFLFEYFSETQRNKGNFPGRFSGRQFSNSRSEMNVSTLELGDSALYLCASNPGPSGGPGELFFGEGSRLTVL.

The chain employs TRBV3-1 (or the pseudogene TRBV3-2) and TRBJ1-1, with 7 bases that match TRBD1. Germline-derived CDR1 and CDR2 are LGHDT and YNNKEL (reference sequence). This CDR3 has 14 amino acids. The V gene end was trimmed by 4 bases and the J gene end by 1 base; junction bases not matched to a gene: 3. Written as DNA, the CDR3 is TGTGCCAGCAGCCGCAACAGGGGGAACACTGAAGCTTTCTTT. This codes for CASSRNRGNTEAFF.

This chain connects TRBV18 to TRBJ1-1, with unresolved D. The V gene's germline CDR1 is KGHSH and CDR2 LQKENI. With 3 bases removed from V and 0 bases from J, the gap between germline ends came to 14 bases. The CDR3 totals 16 residues. The CDR3 spells CASSPLGAGMNTEAFF. The CDR3 region has the DNA TGTGCCAGCTCACCCCTGGGAGCGGGGATGAACACTGAAGCTTTCTTT.

The chain links TRBV4-1 to TRBJ2-2; TRBD1 might be the D (6 bases). This CDR3 is built from 16 residues. Trimming shortened V by 2 bases and J by 1 base, and 11 bases separated the two germline ends. Germline V gene sequence: CDR1 MGHRA, CDR2 YSYEKL. The CDR3 DNA is TGCGCCAGCAGCCAACCGACCAGGGGGAACACCGGGGAGCTGTTTTTT. It yields the protein CASSQPTRGNTGELFF.

This chain joins TRBV25-1 and TRBJ1-5; 7 bases match TRBD1. CDR1 is MGHDK, CDR2 SYGVNS, per germline. The CDR3 length is 14 residues. Unmatched junction bases numbered 4, after V lost 2 bases and J lost 6 bases. CDR3 loop: CASSETGAGQPQHF. The DNA of the CDR3 is TGTGCCAGCAGTGAAACAGGGGCGGGTCAGCCCCAGCATTTT. The full variable domain, with the rest looked up from reference TRBV25-1 and TRBJ1-5, is EADIYQTPRYLVIGTGKKITLECSQTMGHDKMYWYQQDPGMELHLIHYSYGVNSTEKGDLSSESTVSRIRTEHFPLTLESARPSHTSQYLCASSETGAGQPQHFGDGTRLSIL.

The CDR3 reads CASSPGTRNEKLFF. The CDR3 coding sequence is TGTGCCAGCAGCCCCGGGACAAGGAATGAAAAACTGTTTTTT. The V gene is TRBV5-5, the J gene TRBJ1-4; possible D gene TRBD1, 6 bases. Germline loops: CDR1 SGHKS, CDR2 YYEKEE (reference sequence). This CDR3 spans 14 amino acids. The V gene lost 4 bases and the J gene lost 5 bases, with 12 bases spanning the gap. Supplemented by reference TRBV5-5 and TRBJ1-4, the full variable domain reads DAGVTQSPTHLIKTRGQQVTLRCSPISGHKSVSWYQQVLGQGPQFIFQYYEKEERGRGNFPDRFSARQFPNYSSELNVNALLLGDSALYLCASSPGTRNEKLFFGSGTQLSVL.

Only a few counts were recorded for this clone. This chain uses TRBV7-3 with TRBJ2-2, with TRBD1 identical over 8 bases. J gave up 4 bases and V 3 bases, and 1 base lay outside the gene matches. Germline values: CDR1 SGHTA, CDR2 FQGTGA. The CDR3 extends over 14 amino acids. CDR3 sequence reads: CASSFTGGTGELFF. In nucleotides, the CDR3 is TGTGCCAGCAGCTTCACAGGGGGCACCGGGGAGCTGTTTTTT.

This clone was detected only once. This rearrangement joins TRBV18 to TRBJ1-2; no definite D call. V dropped 6 bases and J dropped 0 bases, with 11 bases sitting between them. This CDR3 spans 14 amino acids. Germline assignment: CDR1 KGHSH and CDR2 LQKENI. The CDR3 region is CASSPGGANYGYTF. In DNA form, the CDR3 reads TGTGCCAGCTCTCCGGGAGGAGCTAACTATGGCTACACCTTC. Looking up the rest from reference TRBV18 and TRBJ1-2 gives the full variable domain: NAGVMQNPRHLVRRRGQEARLRCSPMKGHSHVYWYRQLPEEGLKFMVYLQKENIIDESGMPKERFSAEFPKEGPSILRIQQVVRGDSAAYFCASSPGGANYGYTFGSGTRLTVV.

This sequence joins TRBV28 and TRBJ1-2; 7 nucleotides line up with TRBD1. V gave up 3 bases and J gave up 4 bases; unmatched junction bases: 2. CDR1 MDHEN and CDR2 SYDVKM come from the germline V gene. The CDR3 length is 13 residues. CDR3 bases: TGTGCCAGCAGTTTCCCAGGGGGCTATGGCTACACCTTC. Encoded protein: CASSFPGGYGYTF.